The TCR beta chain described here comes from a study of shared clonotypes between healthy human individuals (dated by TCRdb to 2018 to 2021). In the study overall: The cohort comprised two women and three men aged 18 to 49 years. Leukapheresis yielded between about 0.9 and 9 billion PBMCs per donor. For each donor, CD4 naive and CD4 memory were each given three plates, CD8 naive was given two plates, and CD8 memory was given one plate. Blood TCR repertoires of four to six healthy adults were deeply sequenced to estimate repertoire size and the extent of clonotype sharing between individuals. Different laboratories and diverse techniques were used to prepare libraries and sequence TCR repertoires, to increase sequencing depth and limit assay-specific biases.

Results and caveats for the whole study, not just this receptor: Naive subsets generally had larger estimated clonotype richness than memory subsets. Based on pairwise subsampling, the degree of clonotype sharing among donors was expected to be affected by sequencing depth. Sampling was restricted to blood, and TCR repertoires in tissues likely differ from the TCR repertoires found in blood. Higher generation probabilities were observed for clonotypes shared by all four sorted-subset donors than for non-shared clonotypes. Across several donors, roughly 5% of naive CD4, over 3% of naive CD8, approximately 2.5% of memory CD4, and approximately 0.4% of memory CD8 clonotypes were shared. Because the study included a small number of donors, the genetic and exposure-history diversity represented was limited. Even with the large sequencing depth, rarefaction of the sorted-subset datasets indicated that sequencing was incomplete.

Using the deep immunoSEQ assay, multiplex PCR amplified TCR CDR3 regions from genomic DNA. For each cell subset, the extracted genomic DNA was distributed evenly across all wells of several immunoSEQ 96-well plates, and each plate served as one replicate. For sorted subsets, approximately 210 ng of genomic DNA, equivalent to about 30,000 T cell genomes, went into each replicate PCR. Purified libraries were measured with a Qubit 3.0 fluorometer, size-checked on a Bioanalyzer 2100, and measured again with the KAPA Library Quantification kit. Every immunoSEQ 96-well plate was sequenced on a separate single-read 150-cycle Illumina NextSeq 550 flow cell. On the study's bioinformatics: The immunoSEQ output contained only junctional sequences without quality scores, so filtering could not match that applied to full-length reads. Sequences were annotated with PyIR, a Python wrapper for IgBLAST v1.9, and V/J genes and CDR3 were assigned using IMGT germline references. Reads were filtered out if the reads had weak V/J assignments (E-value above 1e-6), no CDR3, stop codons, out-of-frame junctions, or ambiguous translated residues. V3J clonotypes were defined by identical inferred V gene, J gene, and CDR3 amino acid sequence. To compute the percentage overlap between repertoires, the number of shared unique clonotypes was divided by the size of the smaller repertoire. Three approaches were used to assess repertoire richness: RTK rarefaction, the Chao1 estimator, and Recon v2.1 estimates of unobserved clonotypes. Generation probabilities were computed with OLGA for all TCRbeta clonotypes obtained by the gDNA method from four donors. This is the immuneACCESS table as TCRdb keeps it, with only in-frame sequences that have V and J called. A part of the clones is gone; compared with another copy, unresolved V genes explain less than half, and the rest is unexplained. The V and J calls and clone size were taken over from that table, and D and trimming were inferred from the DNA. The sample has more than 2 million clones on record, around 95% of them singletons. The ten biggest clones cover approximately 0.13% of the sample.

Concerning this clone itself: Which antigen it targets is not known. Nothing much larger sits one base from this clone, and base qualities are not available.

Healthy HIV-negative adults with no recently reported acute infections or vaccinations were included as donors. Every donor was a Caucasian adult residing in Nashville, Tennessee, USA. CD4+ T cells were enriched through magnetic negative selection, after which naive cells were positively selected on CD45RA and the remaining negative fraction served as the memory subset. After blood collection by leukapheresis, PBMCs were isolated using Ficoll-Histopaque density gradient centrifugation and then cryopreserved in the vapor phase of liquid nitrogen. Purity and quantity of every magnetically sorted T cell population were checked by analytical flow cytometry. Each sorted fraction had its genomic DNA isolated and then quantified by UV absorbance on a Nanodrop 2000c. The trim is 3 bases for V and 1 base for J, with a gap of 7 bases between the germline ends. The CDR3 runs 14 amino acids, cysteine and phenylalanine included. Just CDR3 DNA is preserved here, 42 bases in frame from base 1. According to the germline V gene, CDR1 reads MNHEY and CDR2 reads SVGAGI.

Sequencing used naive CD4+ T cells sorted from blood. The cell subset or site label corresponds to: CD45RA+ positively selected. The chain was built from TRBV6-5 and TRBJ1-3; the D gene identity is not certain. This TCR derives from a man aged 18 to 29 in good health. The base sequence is TGTGCCAGCAGTTATAGGGAATCTGGAAACACCATATATTTT. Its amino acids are CASSYRESGNTIYF.